Following are 20 T cell receptor beta chains from one sample sequenced in a study of cytomegalovirus exposure and HLA in healthy donors. The PCR was carried out with 60 Vbeta primers and 13 Jbeta primers. The repertoire was sequenced with immunoSEQ multiplex PCR; TCRdb's copy has only in-frame clones and lacks some. The sample includes roughly 99,000 clones, about 74% of them seen just once. The sample was PBMCs. The receptors derive from a woman aged 35 to 49 in good health and CMV-seropositive.

This chain connects TRBV5-1 to TRBJ1-1; D unresolved. CDR3 length equals 15 residues. The ends were cut back, 6 bases at V and 1 base at J, with 16 bases in the middle. From germline, CDR1 is SGHRS and CDR2 YFSETQ. In nucleotides, the CDR3 is TGCGCCAGCAACCCTAGCGACACCAAGAACACTGAAGCTTTCTTT. Translation: CASNPSDTKNTEAFF.

The chain has TRBV6-1 and TRBJ2-7; 8 bases line up with TRBD1. The CDR3 loop spans 14 amino acids. Trimming cost V 4 bases and J 5 bases; bases outside gene matches: 7. The germline V gene has CDR1 MNHNS and CDR2 SASEGT. The CDR3 nucleotides read TGTGCCAGCAGTGCCAGGGGGCAGGTAGACGAGCAGTACTTC. It codes for CASSARGQVDEQYF.

This rearrangement joins TRBV10-3 to TRBJ1-5, with no clear D. This CDR3 region has 13 residues. Germline V CDR1 and CDR2: ENHRY, SYGVKD. V lost 4 bases to trimming and J lost 3 bases, with 7 bases between them. CDR3 residues: CAISGQANQPQHF. The CDR3 DNA sequence: TGTGCCATCAGTGGTCAGGCCAATCAGCCCCAGCATTTT.

The rearrangement joins TRBV7-2 to TRBJ1-4; 7 bases align to TRBD1. CDR1 is SGHTA, CDR2 FQGNSA, per germline. Germline trimming cut 1 base from V and 5 bases from J; bases unmatched to any gene: 10. There are 17 residues in the CDR3. The CDR3 region is CASSLGGPGQLNEKLFF. The CDR3 DNA follows: TGTGCCAGCAGCTTAGGGGGACCGGGACAGCTGAATGAAAAACTGTTTTTT.

This clone was seen only a few times. The rearrangement joins TRBV29-1 to TRBJ1-2; D gene unclear. V was shortened by 4 bases and J by 4 bases, with 10 bases between the two germline ends. The CDR3 length is 12 residues. Germline assignment: CDR1 SQVTM and CDR2 ANQGSEA. The CDR3, as DNA: TGCAGCGTTGGGTCAGGTCGCTATGGCTACACCTTC. This encodes CSVGSGRYGYTF.

This chain connects TRBV30 to TRBJ1-3; unclear D gene. This CDR3 is 15 amino acids long. Between the trimmed V and J ends, which lost 0 bases and 4 bases, there was a span of 13 bases. Per the germline V gene, CDR1 is GTSNPN and CDR2 is SVGIG (reference sequence). The CDR3 is CAWSVGFGAGNTIYF. DNA of the CDR3: TGTGCCTGGAGTGTAGGATTCGGAGCGGGAAACACCATATATTTT.

This rearrangement joins TRBV7-9 to TRBJ1-1, with no clear D. Germline lookup yields CDR1 SEHNR and CDR2 FQNEAQ (reference sequence). V was shortened by 10 bases and J by 0 bases, with 6 bases between the two germline ends. This CDR3 is built from 11 residues. The CDR3 nucleotides are TGTGCCACCGGGATGAACACTGAAGCTTTCTTT. Protein sequence: CATGMNTEAFF.

The chain uses TRBV5-4 and TRBJ2-5; 9 bases match TRBD1. V shed 2 bases and J 3 bases; nucleotides not matched to a gene: 2. Germline V lookup: CDR1 SGHNT, CDR2 YYREEE (reference sequence). The CDR3 is 14 amino acids. The CDR3 DNA sequence: TGTGCCAGCAGCTTCCGGACAGGGGAAGAGACCCAGTACTTC. It encodes CASSFRTGEETQYF.

This clone occurred once. The chain is built from TRBV19 and TRBJ1-2; D not certain. With 3 bases removed from V and 3 bases from J, the gap between germline ends came to 8 bases. Germline assignment: CDR1 LNHDA and CDR2 SQIVND (reference sequence). The CDR3 runs 13 residues. CDR3 DNA: TGTGCCAGTAGTATGGGTCAGGACTATGGCTACACCTTC. The encoded protein is CASSMGQDYGYTF.

In DNA, the CDR3 is TGTGCCAGCAGCCCCTCGATGGCAGGAACTAACTATGGCTACACCTTC. Its protein product is CASSPSMAGTNYGYTF. The chain couples TRBV5-4 to TRBJ1-2; no clear D gene. V shed 4 bases and J shed 0 bases, with 16 bases lying between them. CDR1 and CDR2 (germline): SGHNT, YYREEE (reference sequence). CDR3 length: 16 residues.

This chain links TRBV6-5 with TRBJ2-7, with D possibly TRBD2 on 5 matching bases. With 4 bases removed from V and 6 bases from J, the gap between germline ends came to 13 bases. CDR3 length equals 13 residues. Germline CDR1 reads MNHEY; CDR2 reads SVGAGI. The CDR3 region has the DNA TGTGCCAGCAGTTCCGGGGTATCGAGCGAGCAGTACTTC. Its translation: CASSSGVSSEQYF.

At least ten counts were recorded for this clone. The CDR3 loop is CASSLSGTDFLISGNTIYF. DNA for the CDR3: TGTGCCAGTAGTCTCTCCGGGACAGATTTTCTAATTTCTGGAAACACCATATATTTT. The V call is TRBV19, the J call TRBJ1-3, with TRBD1 matching 7 bases. The CDR3 spans 19 residues. CDR1 is LNHDA, CDR2 SQIVND, per germline (reference sequence). With 5 bases clipped from V and 1 base from J, the junction kept 17 bases outside the gene matches.

This rearrangement joins TRBV12-5 to TRBJ2-7; no clear D. CDR1 LGHNT and CDR2 FRNRAP come from the germline V gene. CDR3 length: 14 residues. The V end was cut by 3 bases, the J end by 2 bases, with 11 bases between. As DNA, the CDR3 is TGTGCTAGTGGTTTATCTACAGAAACCTACGAGCAGTACTTC. It yields the protein CASGLSTETYEQYF.

The CDR3 loop reads CASRGLAGGNEQFF. CDR3 coding DNA: TGTGCCAGCAGGGGACTAGCGGGGGGCAATGAGCAGTTCTTC. The chain recombines TRBV6-1 with TRBJ2-1; 15 bases map to TRBD2. The CDR3 is 14 amino acids. The junction had 0 bases not matched to a gene; V was cut back by 6 bases and J by 6 bases. Per germline, CDR1 MNHNS and CDR2 SASEGT.

This chain joins TRBV5-1 and TRBJ2-7; 9 bases are shared with TRBD2. This CDR3 region has 14 residues. J gave up 3 bases and V 0 bases, and 1 base lay outside the gene matches. Germline V gives CDR1 SGHRS, CDR2 YFSETQ. The chain's CDR3 is CASSLGTSVYEQYF. The CDR3 DNA follows: TGCGCCAGCAGCTTGGGGACTAGCGTCTACGAGCAGTACTTC.

Written as DNA, the CDR3 is TGTGCCAGCAGGGCAAAAACCTCAGGGGGAGAGCAGTTCTTC. As protein: CASRAKTSGGEQFF. This chain joins TRBV2 and TRBJ2-1, with TRBD1 matching over 7 bases. The J segment lost 10 bases and the V segment lost 6 bases, leaving 12 bases of the junction unmatched. Germline CDR1 SNHLY, CDR2 FYNNEI. This CDR3 spans 14 amino acids.

V usage is TRBV18 and J usage is TRBJ2-1; 9 bases match TRBD2. The CDR3 has 17 amino acids. The V and J ends lost 0 bases and 5 bases, in that order; junction bases with no gene match: 8. Germline V gives CDR1 KGHSH, CDR2 LQKENI. CDR3 DNA sequence: TGTGCCAGCTCACCACCTTCCAGCGGGGGGACCAACAATGAGCAGTTCTTC. It is translated as CASSPPSSGGTNNEQFF.

The gene calls are TRBV30 and TRBJ2-7, with no clear D. The V end was cut by 4 bases, the J end by 2 bases, with 18 bases between. The length of the CDR3 is 15 residues. Germline V CDR1 and CDR2: GTSNPN, SVGIG (reference sequence). The DNA for the CDR3 is TGTGCCTGGATCCTTCCGACAACCTCTGCCTACGAGCAGTACTTC. This encodes CAWILPTTSAYEQYF.

This clone was detected once. V usage is TRBV30 and J usage is TRBJ1-2, with TRBD1 matching over 7 bases. V shed 4 bases, J shed 5 bases, and the junction held 4 bases outside the gene matches. This CDR3 comprises 12 residues. Per germline, CDR1 GTSNPN and CDR2 SVGIG (reference sequence). This CDR3 is CAWTTGVYGYTF. In DNA form, the CDR3 reads TGTGCCTGGACAACAGGGGTTTATGGCTACACCTTC.

This chain joins TRBV7-2 and TRBJ1-6, with 7 bases matching TRBD1. CDR3 length: 17 amino acids. The V segment lost 2 bases and the J segment 6 bases; nucleotides outside the gene matches: 10. Germline V gives CDR1 SGHTA, CDR2 FQGNSA. As DNA, the CDR3 is TGTGCCAGCAGCTTAAGGCCGGGACAGTCATCTAATTCACCCCTCCACTTT. Translating gives CASSLRPGQSSNSPLHF.